This TCR beta chain was identified in a study of blood T cell repertoires in COVID-19. Across the study: PBMCs, B-cell-depleted T cells, or T cells provided the cDNA or gDNA that made up the material.

There are a few counts of this clone. The CDR3 has 16 residues. Trimming removed 0 bases at V and 4 bases at J, with 14 bases between. Germline V CDR1 and CDR2: SGHKS, YYEKEE (reference sequence). Those who participated ranged in age from roughly 18 to 95 years and resided in about two dozen US areas. Produced via immunoSEQ multiplex PCR; TCRdb's table is partial and in-frame only. The sample includes about 260,000 clones, around 88% seen only once; the top ten take 2% to 2.5%. The TCR comes from a woman between 50 and 59 years old who had recovered from COVID-19. The sample consisted of PBMCs or T cells enriched from blood (not recorded which). V gene TRBV5-5 combines with J gene TRBJ1-5; perhaps TRBD1 as D (6 bases). The chain's CDR3 is CASSLVPDSRNQPQHF. In DNA form, the CDR3 reads TGTGCCAGCAGCTTGGTACCGGACAGCAGAAATCAGCCCCAGCATTTT.